This T cell receptor beta chain derives from a study of T-cell reconstitution after alpha-beta-depleted transplantation in children. The V end was cut by 4 bases, the J end by 3 bases, with 19 bases between. The CDR3 is 17 residues long. Germline loops: CDR1 SGHRS, CDR2 YFSETQ. Study-wide results and caveats: At around two months after transplant, the alpha-beta T cells were reportedly derived from several hundred expanded clones that came from non-depleted graft cells. It was surviving recipient T cells and thymic progenitors that gave some patients high TCRbeta diversity at day 60. Hyperexpanded clones declined; after one year, newly produced T cells mostly supplied diversity.

Unique molecular identifiers were incorporated when the TCRbeta library was constructed. TCRdb redid the calling of the PCR reads with MiXCR, one entry per CDR3 protein. The data show approximately 800,000 distinct CDR3 sequences, with 16% seen just once and roughly 5% held by the top ten. As concerns this clonotype: Antigen unknown.

The chain couples TRBV5-1 to TRBJ2-2, with D uncertain. Specimen: PBMCs, mostly from graft donor cells, collected 360 days after TCRalphabeta/CD19-depleted stem cell transplant. This TCR came from a male patient under 18 who had a stem cell transplant for acute lymphoblastic leukemia, so the T cells may come from the graft donor. In DNA, the CDR3 is TGCGCCAGCAGCCCCCAGATAGCAGACCCGTACACCGGGGAGCTGTTTTTT. Translation gives CASSPQIADPYTGELFF. The full variable domain, rest sourced from reference TRBV5-1 and TRBJ2-2, is KAGVTQTPRYLIKTRGQQVTLSCSPISGHRSVSWYQQTPGQGLQFLFEYFSETQRNKGNFPGRFSGRQFSNSRSEMNVSTLELGDSALYLCASSPQIADPYTGELFFGEGSRLTVL.